These 19 T cell receptor beta chains were all obtained from the same sample, sequenced in a study of graft-versus-host responses after intestinal transplantation. Here immunoSEQ multiplex PCR was the method, and the copy in TCRdb shows in-frame clones only, minus some. The table includes about 69,000 clones, 80% to 95% detected once. The source was bone marrow, collected around 720 days after intestinal transplantation. The source of these receptors is a human patient who received an intestinal transplant, so some T cells may come from the graft donor.

This chain joins TRBV7-2 and TRBJ1-5; no clear D gene. CDR3 size: 13 residues. In germline, CDR1 is SGHTA, CDR2 FQGNSA. V lost 3 bases and J lost 7, with 10 bases in between. The CDR3 nucleotides are TGTGCCAGCAGCTTTTCATATCGGCAGCCCCAGCATTTT. Protein product: CASSFSYRQPQHF.

This chain joins TRBV4-1 and TRBJ1-4, with TRBD1 identical over 7 bases. The CDR3 has 18 amino acids. Germline assignment: CDR1 MGHRA and CDR2 YSYEKL. V was clipped by 0 bases and J by 4 bases; unmatched bases: 11. The CDR3 is CASSQEFWTGDFNEKLFF. The CDR3 coding sequence is TGCGCCAGCAGCCAAGAATTTTGGACAGGAGACTTTAATGAAAAACTGTTTTTT.

The chain carries TRBV7-3 and TRBJ1-2; maybe TRBD1 (5 bases). The ends were cut back, 0 bases at V and 8 bases at J, with 13 bases in the middle. The CDR3 has 14 residues. From germline, CDR1 is SGHTA and CDR2 FQGTGA. The CDR3 DNA sequence: TGTGCCAGCAGCTTAACGGGGCAGGGAGGCGGCTACACCTTC. Its protein is CASSLTGQGGGYTF.

The CDR3 sequence is CASSAPLAGPGPYEQYF. The CDR3 DNA reads TGTGCCAGCAGTGCTCCACTGGCAGGGCCGGGCCCTTACGAGCAGTACTTC. This chain uses TRBV2 with TRBJ2-5, with D perhaps TRBD1 (5 bases). The end of the DNA aligns better with TRBJ2-7, so the J call may be wrong. The CDR3 totals 17 residues. Germline V gives CDR1 SNHLY, CDR2 FYNNEI.

V is TRBV6-1 and J is TRBJ1-6; D is unclear. The germline CDR1 and CDR2 sequences are MNHNS and SASEGT. The CDR3 sequence is 17 residues long. The V end lost 2 bases, the J end lost 0 bases, and 11 bases lay between the germline ends. CDR3 residues: CASSEIVTSSYNSPLHF. DNA of the CDR3: TGTGCCAGCAGTGAAATCGTAACTAGCTCCTATAATTCACCCCTCCACTTT.

The V and J genes are TRBV15 and TRBJ2-1; 9 bases are a match to TRBD2. Trimming took 5 bases from V and 7 from J; bases not matched to a gene: 9. Germline V gene lookup returns CDR1 LNHNV and CDR2 YYDKDF (reference sequence). CDR3 length: 15 residues. This CDR3 is CATSRTGLAANEQFF. In nucleotides, the CDR3 is TGTGCCACCAGCCGAACGGGACTAGCTGCTAATGAGCAGTTCTTC.

Here the CDR3 DNA reads TGTGCCAGCAGGATCCAGGGAGTAAACACTGAAGCTTTCTTT. Protein product: CASRIQGVNTEAFF. The V gene is TRBV5-6, the J gene TRBJ1-1, with a possible D match to TRBD1 (5 bases). Per the germline V gene, CDR1 is SGHDT and CDR2 is YYEEEE. This CDR3 is built from 14 residues. V dropped 5 bases and J dropped 2 bases, with 13 bases sitting between them.

The rearrangement joins TRBV5-4 to TRBJ2-5, with D perhaps matching TRBD1 or TRBD2 (5 bases each). The CDR3 extends over 14 amino acids. V was cut by 0 bases and J by 4 bases, with 10 bases left in between. CDR1 and CDR2 (germline): SGHNT, YYREEE (reference sequence). The CDR3 here is CASSLGGQGETQYF. The CDR3 DNA sequence: TGTGCCAGCAGCTTGGGCGGGCAGGGAGAGACCCAGTACTTC.

This rearrangement joins TRBV20-1 to TRBJ2-7; possibly TRBD1 for D (5 bases). The germline gives CDR1 DFQATT, CDR2 SNEGSKA (reference sequence). The CDR3 has 11 amino acids. V was cut by 3 bases and J by 9 bases, with 12 bases left in between. The CDR3 DNA follows: TGCAGTGCTAGTACCAGGGTTTCGCAGTACTTC. As protein: CSASTRVSQYF.

A single count supports this clone. The rearrangement joins TRBV29-1 to TRBJ2-1; unclear D gene. Looked up from germline, CDR1 is SQVTM and CDR2 is ANQGSEA. With 3 bases removed from V and 8 bases from J, the gap between germline ends came to 11 bases. The length of the CDR3 is 12 residues. The CDR3 spells CSVDWFDDEQFF. The CDR3, as DNA: TGCAGCGTTGATTGGTTCGATGATGAGCAGTTCTTC.

This clone was found once. J is TRBJ2-1 and V is TRBV7-3; 8 bases are shared with TRBD2. CDR1 is SGHTA, CDR2 FQGTGA, per germline. The CDR3 is 15 amino acids. The ends lost 1 base at V and 2 bases at J; junction bases unmatched: 1. CDR3 in amino acids: CASSLNSGAYNEQFF. The CDR3 DNA reads as TGTGCCAGCAGCTTAAATAGCGGGGCCTACAATGAGCAGTTCTTC.

This chain connects TRBV2 to TRBJ1-2, with D perhaps TRBD1 (5 bases). Germline assignment: CDR1 SNHLY and CDR2 FYNNEI. The CDR3 contains 17 residues. Between the trimmed V and J ends, which lost 4 bases and 2 bases, there was a span of 20 bases. The CDR3 bases are TGTGCCAGCAGTGTTCCCCGGGGCGGCGACCTAAACTATGGCTACACCTTC. Its translation: CASSVPRGGDLNYGYTF.

V is TRBV18 and J is TRBJ1-4; TRBD1 aligns across 8 bases. Trimming took 3 bases from V and 0 from J; bases not matched to a gene: 12. CDR1 and CDR2 from the germline V gene are KGHSH and LQKENI. The CDR3 is made up of 19 amino acids. CDR3 amino acids: CASSPGQGRTLSTNEKLFF. The CDR3 coding sequence is TGTGCCAGCTCACCCGGACAGGGCCGTACCTTATCAACTAATGAAAAACTGTTTTTT.

The genes are TRBV11-2 and TRBJ2-1; TRBD2 matches 8 bases. CDR3 length: 17 amino acids. Germline lookup yields CDR1 SGHAT and CDR2 FQNNGV. The ends lost 5 bases at V and 3 bases at J; junction bases unmatched: 12. CDR3 sequence reads: CASSAGLAENYYNEQFF. CDR3 bases: TGTGCCAGCAGCGCCGGACTAGCCGAGAACTACTACAATGAGCAGTTCTTC.

This chain uses TRBV6-1 with TRBJ1-2, with D possibly TRBD1 on 5 matching bases. Trimming left V 2 bases short and J 5 bases short, with 15 bases between. This CDR3 region has 15 residues. Germline V gives CDR1 MNHNS, CDR2 SASEGT. DNA for the CDR3: TGTGCCAGCAGTGAATTGAGGGGATCTATTTATGGCTACACCTTC. Protein product: CASSELRGSIYGYTF.

This chain uses TRBV6-1 with TRBJ2-1, with a tentative D call TRBD1 (6 bases). This CDR3 comprises 13 residues. Germline V gene data show CDR1 as MNHNS and CDR2 as SASEGT. V lost 6 bases and J lost 5, with 11 bases in between. The CDR3 DNA follows: TGTGCCAGCAGACCAGGACAGAACAATGAGCAGTTCTTC. It specifies CASRPGQNNEQFF.

This clone was seen more than once but under ten times. The rearrangement joins TRBV6-7 to TRBJ2-2; TRBD2 might be the D (6 bases). TRBV6-7 is an open reading frame whose function is uncertain. The CDR3 sequence is 14 residues long. With 8 bases removed from V and 0 bases from J, the gap between germline ends came to 10 bases. For the CDR3, the DNA is TGTGCCAGCGAGGGGAGGACGAACACCGGGGAGCTGTTTTTT. Translating it yields CASEGRTNTGELFF.

This chain connects TRBV7-9 to TRBJ2-3, with 10 bases fitting TRBD2. Germline V gene lookup returns CDR1 SEHNR and CDR2 FQNEAQ (reference sequence). This CDR3 contains 16 residues. Trimming at V came to 5 bases and at J to 4 bases, leaving 9 bases not matched to a gene. The CDR3 sequence: CASSPLSGRAPDTQYF. In nucleotides, the CDR3 is TGTGCCAGCAGCCCCTTAAGCGGGAGGGCCCCAGATACGCAGTATTTT.

This sequence joins TRBV11-2 and TRBJ2-4, with a weak D call TRBD1 (5 bases). The CDR3 loop spans 12 amino acids. V was trimmed by 0 bases and J by 12 bases, leaving 9 bases between them. Germline assignment: CDR1 SGHAT and CDR2 FQNNGV. In nucleotides, the CDR3 is TGTGCCAGCAGCTTAGACCAGGGTAATCAGTACTTC. As protein: CASSLDQGNQYF.